This record covers a single TCR beta chain. The data stem from a study of cytomegalovirus exposure and HLA in healthy donors. Germline values: CDR1 MDHEN, CDR2 SYDVKM. Germline trimming cut 4 bases from V and 7 bases from J; bases unmatched to any gene: 14. The CDR3 is made up of 17 amino acids. PCR involved 60 Vbeta and 13 Jbeta primers. Some clones are missing from TCRdb's copy, which holds only in-frame ones; the method was immunoSEQ multiplex PCR. This sample carries over 80,000 clones, 70% to 85% of them seen once, and the ten largest clones take approximately 3.8%. The chain has TRBV28 and TRBJ2-7; TRBD2 aligns across 12 bases. Sample: PBMCs. The receptor was isolated from a man aged 50 to 60 in good health and CMV-seronegative. The CDR3 is CASSSPSSGRALGEQYF. CDR3 coding DNA: TGTGCCAGCAGTTCTCCTTCTAGCGGGAGGGCCTTGGGGGAGCAGTACTTC.